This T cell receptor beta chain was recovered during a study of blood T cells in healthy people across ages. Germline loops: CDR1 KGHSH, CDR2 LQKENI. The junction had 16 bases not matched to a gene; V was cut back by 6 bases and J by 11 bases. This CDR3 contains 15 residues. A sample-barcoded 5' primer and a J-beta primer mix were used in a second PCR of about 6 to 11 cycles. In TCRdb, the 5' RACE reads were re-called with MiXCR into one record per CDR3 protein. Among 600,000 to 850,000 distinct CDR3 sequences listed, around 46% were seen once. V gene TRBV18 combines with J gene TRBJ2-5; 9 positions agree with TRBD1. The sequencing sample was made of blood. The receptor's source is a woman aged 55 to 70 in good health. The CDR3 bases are TGTGCCAGCTCCCCCGGACAGGGGTTCCACAATGAGCAGTACTTC. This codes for CASSPGQGFHNEQYF.